This T cell receptor beta chain was sequenced during a study of T-cell reconstitution after alpha-beta-depleted transplantation in children. Study-wide results and limits: Reportedly, alpha-beta T cells present about two months post-transplant originated from several hundred expanded clones of graft origin. Among T cells one year after transplant, newly produced cells accounted for most counts and diversity. In some patients, recipient T cells and intrathymic progenitors surviving conditioning explained high day-60 diversity.

Using unique molecular identifiers, the investigators prepared the TCRbeta library. TCRdb reprocessed the PCR reads via MiXCR and lists one record per CDR3 protein. This sample has about 460,000 distinct CDR3 sequences; roughly 11% occur once, and the top ten carry about 15%. The CDR3 length is 14 residues. CDR1 is DFQATT and CDR2 is SNEGSKA in the germline V gene (reference sequence). Deletions cut 1 base from V and 4 bases from J, with 11 bases between. This clonotype occurred a few times. Its antigen is currently unknown. The sample consisted of PBMCs, mostly from graft donor cells, taken 180 days after TCRalphabeta/CD19-depleted stem cell transplant. V is TRBV20-1 and J is TRBJ2-1; D possibly corresponds to TRBD2 (6 bases). The TCR originated in a female patient between 2 and 15 years old who had a stem cell transplant for aplastic anemia, so the T cells may come from the graft donor. CDR3 sequence: CSARVEAGYNEQFF. The CDR3 DNA is TGCAGTGCTAGAGTGGAAGCGGGTTACAATGAGCAGTTCTTC.